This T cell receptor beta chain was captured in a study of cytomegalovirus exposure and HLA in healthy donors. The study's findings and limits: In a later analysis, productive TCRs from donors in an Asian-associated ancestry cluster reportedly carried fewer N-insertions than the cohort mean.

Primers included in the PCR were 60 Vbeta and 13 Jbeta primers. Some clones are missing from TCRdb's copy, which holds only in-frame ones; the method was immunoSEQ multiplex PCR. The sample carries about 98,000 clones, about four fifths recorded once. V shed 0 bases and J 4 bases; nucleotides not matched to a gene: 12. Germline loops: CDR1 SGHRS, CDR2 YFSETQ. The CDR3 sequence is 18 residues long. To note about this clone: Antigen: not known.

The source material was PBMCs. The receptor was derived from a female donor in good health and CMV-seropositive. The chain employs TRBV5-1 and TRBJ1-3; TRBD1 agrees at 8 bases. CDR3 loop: CASSLELSFRGRGNTIYF. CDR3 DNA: TGCGCCAGCAGCTTGGAGCTATCCTTCAGGGGGCGCGGAAACACCATATATTTT.